The source of this T cell receptor beta chain is a study of T cells in Graves' hyperthyroidism and ophthalmopathy. Across the whole study: Blood was drawn when the patient was first diagnosed and still untreated.

This CDR3 contains 12 residues. Looked up from germline, CDR1 is SQVTM and CDR2 is ANQGSEA. V was pared by 4 bases and J by 5 bases, with 11 bases between. Study observations and caveats: The authors' 13 V-J model separated ophthalmopathy from stable hyperthyroidism.

Subjects with ophthalmopathy showed a Clinical Activity Score no lower than 3, a NOSPECS grade no lower than 4, and a duration shorter than 3 months. In this sample, this clonotype turned up many times. What it recognizes is unknown. The CDR3 regions of TCR beta were amplified from RNA transcripts. RT-PCR in the first round (using the HTBI primer set) targeted the TCR CDR3. TCRdb re-called the multiplex PCR reads through MiXCR, storing one row per CDR3 protein. This table has roughly 350,000 distinct CDR3 sequences, roughly 13% appearing once. The TCR comes from a woman aged 40 to 50 with Graves' ophthalmopathy. Material for sequencing was blood. The chain couples TRBV29-1 to TRBJ2-5; D is perhaps TRBD1 or TRBD2 (6 bases each). CDR3 sequence: CSVARRGETQYF. The DNA of the CDR3 is TGCAGCGTTGCCCGGAGGGGGGAGACCCAGTACTTC.